This TCR beta chain comes out of a study of cytomegalovirus exposure and HLA in healthy donors. Across the study: Genotyping showed about 80% of approximately 430 donors falling in the Caucasian-associated ancestry cluster.

The PCR had 60 Vbeta and 13 Jbeta primers. Some clones are missing from TCRdb's copy, which holds only in-frame ones; the method was immunoSEQ multiplex PCR. The sample lists around 120,000 clones; approximately 80% were seen once. Germline V gene lookup returns CDR1 MNHEY and CDR2 SMNVEV (reference sequence). The CDR3 spans 17 residues. The V segment lost 10 bases and the J segment 1 base; nucleotides outside the gene matches: 15. Of note for this clone: The target antigen is unknown.

Study outcomes and limitations: It emerged from a later analysis that several of the most significant clusters appeared to be linked to common viral pathogens. Confirmation was obtained in vitro that a few CMV-associated chains are specific for CMV antigens.

The chain carries TRBV27 and TRBJ1-5; 8 bases fit TRBD1. The specimen was PBMCs. This receptor was taken from a man in his thirties or forties in good health and CMV-seronegative. This CDR3 reads CATWTRQGRESNQPQHF. The CDR3 nucleotides are TGTGCCACATGGACCCGACAGGGGAGGGAGAGCAATCAGCCCCAGCATTTT.